One sample yielded the 8 T cell receptor beta chains listed below, sequenced in a study of OX40 agonist ivuxolimab in advanced cancers. Data came from immunoSEQ multiplex PCR; TCRdb stores just in-frame clones and leaves some out. Of 65,000 to 100,000 clones listed, roughly 80% are singletons. The sample was CD4+ or CD8+ T cells sorted from blood, taken in a trial of the OX40 agonist ivuxolimab. These receptors all come from an adult with an advanced solid tumor such as melanoma, head and neck, liver or kidney cancer.

The chain employs TRBV7-2 and TRBJ1-1; no clear D. Trimming shortened V by 1 base and J by 0 bases, and 12 bases separated the two germline ends. The CDR3 extends over 16 amino acids. Germline CDR1 reads SGHTA; CDR2 reads FQGNSA. CDR3 residues: CASSLGSQVLNTEAFF. As DNA, the CDR3 is TGTGCCAGCAGCTTAGGATCCCAGGTGCTGAACACTGAAGCTTTCTTT.

The V gene is TRBV27, the J gene TRBJ2-2; the match to TRBD2 covers 14 bases. The trim removed 5 bases at V and 4 bases at J, leaving 6 bases unmatched. This CDR3 has 17 residues. From germline, CDR1 is MNHEY and CDR2 SMNVEV (reference sequence). The CDR3 region has the DNA TGTGCCAGCAGTCACGGACTAGCGGGAGGTCGCACCGGGGAGCTGTTTTTT. This sequence encodes CASSHGLAGGRTGELFF.

The chain employs TRBV6-6 and TRBJ1-1, with a tentative D call TRBD1 (6 bases). Trimming took 6 bases from V and 4 from J, leaving 9 bases between them. In germline, CDR1 is MNHNY, CDR2 SVGAGI (reference sequence). This CDR3 is built from 12 residues. The DNA for the CDR3 is TGTGCCAGCAGGGGAGGGGGCACTGAAGCTTTCTTT. Translating gives CASRGGGTEAFF.

The chain employs TRBV7-9 and TRBJ2-7, with TRBD1 identical over 7 bases. CDR1 SEHNR and CDR2 FQNEAQ come from the germline V gene (reference sequence). The CDR3 consists of 13 residues. The J segment lost 6 bases and the V segment lost 5 bases, leaving 7 bases of the junction unmatched. CDR3 sequence: CASSVTGVGEQYV. The CDR3 DNA reads TGTGCCAGCAGCGTTACAGGGGTGGGCGAGCAGTACGTC.

This clone has only one observation. V usage is TRBV5-1 and J usage is TRBJ2-7; the D is unclear. Trimming shortened V by 0 bases and J by 3 bases, and 7 bases separated the two germline ends. CDR1 and CDR2 (germline): SGHRS, YFSETQ. The CDR3 has 13 residues. The CDR3 spells CASSLGSGYEQYF. CDR3 DNA sequence: TGCGCCAGCAGCTTGGGGTCCGGCTACGAGCAGTACTTC.

In this sample, this clone turned up a few times. The V gene is TRBV6-1, the J gene TRBJ1-1, with TRBD1 as a possible D gene (6 bases). The V end was cut by 5 bases, the J end by 4 bases, with 14 bases between. The CDR3 has 14 residues. Per germline, CDR1 MNHNS and CDR2 SASEGT. CDR3 in amino acids: CASSLQGLGTEAFF. CDR3 bases: TGTGCCAGCAGTTTACAGGGTTTGGGCACTGAAGCTTTCTTT.

The chain combines TRBV7-2 with TRBJ2-1, with 15 bases identical to TRBD2. V gave up 2 bases and J gave up 10 bases; unmatched junction bases: 12. The germline V gene encodes CDR1 SGHTA and CDR2 FQGNSA. CDR3 length: 18 residues. The CDR3 sequence: CASSLLAAKGLAGGEQFF. The CDR3 nucleotides are TGTGCCAGCAGCTTATTAGCGGCGAAGGGACTAGCGGGAGGCGAGCAGTTCTTC.

The chain recombines TRBV5-4 with TRBJ1-1; 7 nucleotides agree with TRBD1. CDR3 length equals 15 residues. Trimming removed 1 base from V and 1 base from J; junction bases left unmatched: 4. Germline CDR1 reads SGHNT; CDR2 reads YYREEE (reference sequence). CDR3 sequence: CASSLPGTENTEAFF. DNA for the CDR3: TGTGCCAGCAGCTTGCCCGGGACAGAGAACACTGAAGCTTTCTTT.